A single sample gave rise to the 5 T cell receptor beta chains below, sequenced in a study of T cells in Graves' hyperthyroidism and ophthalmopathy. RNA transcripts yielded amplified TCR beta CDR3 regions. Carried out on the TCR CDR3, a first-round RT-PCR used the HTBI primer set. TCRdb re-called the multiplex PCR reads through MiXCR, storing one row per CDR3 protein. The repertoire holds hundreds of thousands of distinct CDR3 sequences, with approximately 15% as singletons. Sequencing input: blood. The receptors come from a woman under 30 with Graves' hyperthyroidism.

The chain carries TRBV7-2 and TRBJ2-5; D remains unclear. CDR3 length: 15 amino acids. Looked up from germline, CDR1 is SGHTA and CDR2 is FQGNSA. Trimming cost V 4 bases and J 2 bases, with 14 bases left between them. DNA for the CDR3: TGTGCCAGCAGCTCCTCCCCCGACCGACAAGAGACCCAGTACTTC. Translating gives CASSSSPDRQETQYF. The full variable domain, rest sourced from reference TRBV7-2 and TRBJ2-5, is GAGVSQSPSNKVTEKGKDVELRCDPISGHTALYWYRQSLGQGLEFLIYFQGNSAPDKSGLPSDRFSAERTGGSVSTLTIQRTQQEDSAVYLCASSSSPDRQETQYFGPGTRLLVL.

A few counts support this clonotype. The chain combines TRBV12-3 or TRBV12-4 with TRBJ2-2; no definite D call. Deletions cut 3 bases from V and 7 bases from J, with 6 bases between. There are 12 residues in the CDR3. The CDR3 nucleotides read TGTGCCAGCAGTTTTCTTCGCGGGGAGCTGTTTTTT. It encodes CASSFLRGELFF.

This clonotype occurred many times. The chain is built from TRBV6-5 and TRBJ2-5; D perhaps matches TRBD1 (5 bases). Trimming pared 0 bases from V and 3 bases from J, leaving 11 bases between. Germline assignment: CDR1 MNHEY and CDR2 SVGAGI. This CDR3 has 15 residues. The CDR3 nucleotides are TGTGCCAGCAGTTACTCGGGGCCCGAGGAAGAGACCCAGTACTTC. Residues: CASSYSGPEEETQYF.

V usage is TRBV3-1 and J usage is TRBJ1-1; 7 bases are shared with TRBD1. The CDR3 has 15 residues. The ends lost 3 bases at V and 4 bases at J; junction bases unmatched: 8. Germline CDR1 is LGHDT and CDR2 is YNNKEL (reference sequence). CDR3 protein: CASSHMRGPVTEAFF. In DNA, the CDR3 is TGTGCCAGCAGCCACATGAGGGGGCCGGTCACTGAAGCTTTCTTT.

This clonotype was seen many times. This sequence joins TRBV14 and TRBJ2-3; D unresolved. Per the germline V gene, CDR1 is SGHDN and CDR2 is FVKESK. The V end was cut by 3 bases, the J end by 6 bases, with 7 bases between. This CDR3 has 12 amino acids. The CDR3 DNA follows: TGTGCCAGCAGCCAGCCCCGGGATACGCAGTATTTT. The encoded protein is CASSQPRDTQYF.